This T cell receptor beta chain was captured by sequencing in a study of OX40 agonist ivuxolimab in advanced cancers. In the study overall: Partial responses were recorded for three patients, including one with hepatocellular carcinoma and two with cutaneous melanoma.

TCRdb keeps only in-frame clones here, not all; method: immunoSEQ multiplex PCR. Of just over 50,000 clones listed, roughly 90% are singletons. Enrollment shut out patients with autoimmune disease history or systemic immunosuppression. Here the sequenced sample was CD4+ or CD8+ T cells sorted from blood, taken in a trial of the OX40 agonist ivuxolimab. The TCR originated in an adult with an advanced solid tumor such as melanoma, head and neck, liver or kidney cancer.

The CDR3 nucleotides are TGTGCCAGCAGCTTGGGCGGGGGTAGGGTAAGGAACACTGAAGCTTTCTTT. This sequence encodes CASSLGGGRVRNTEAFF. The rearrangement uses TRBV5-6 and TRBJ1-1; weak D call: TRBD1 (5 bases). V dropped 0 bases and J dropped 1 base, with 16 bases sitting between them. This CDR3 is 17 amino acids long. Germline V gene data show CDR1 as SGHDT and CDR2 as YYEEEE.